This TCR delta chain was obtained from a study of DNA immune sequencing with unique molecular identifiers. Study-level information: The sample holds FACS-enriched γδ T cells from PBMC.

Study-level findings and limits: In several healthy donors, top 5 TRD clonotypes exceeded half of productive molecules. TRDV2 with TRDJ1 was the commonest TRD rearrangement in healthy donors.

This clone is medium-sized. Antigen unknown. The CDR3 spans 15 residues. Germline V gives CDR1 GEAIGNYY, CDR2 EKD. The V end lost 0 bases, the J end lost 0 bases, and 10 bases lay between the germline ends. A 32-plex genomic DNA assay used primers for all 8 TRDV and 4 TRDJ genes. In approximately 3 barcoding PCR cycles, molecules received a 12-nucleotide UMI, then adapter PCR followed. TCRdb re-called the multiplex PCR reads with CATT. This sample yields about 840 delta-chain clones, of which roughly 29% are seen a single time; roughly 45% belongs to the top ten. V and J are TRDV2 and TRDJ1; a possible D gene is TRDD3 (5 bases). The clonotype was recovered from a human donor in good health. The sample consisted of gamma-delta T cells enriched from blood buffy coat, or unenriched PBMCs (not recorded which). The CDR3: CACDTVGEYTDKLIF. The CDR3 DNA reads TGTGCCTGTGACACCGTAGGGGAGTACACCGATAAACTCATCTTT.